This is a list of T cell receptor beta chains from one sample in a study of regulatory T cells in long-lasting Graves disease. Via MiXCR, TCRdb re-called the multiplex PCR reads, giving one row per CDR3 protein. The table includes about 300,000 distinct CDR3 sequences, 15% to 20% detected once. Sequenced material: peripheral blood mononuclear cells (PBMCs), taken at new diagnosis, from a patient treated with antithyroid drugs. The receptor set was obtained from a female donor with Graves disease. The CDR3 runs from the conserved cysteine through the conserved F or W. Fields, in order: J gene, clone size, V gene, D gene, CDR3 DNA, CDR3 protein. The D gene is left open where the match is weak. Size tells how often a clone was seen (once, few, many) or the class of an expanded clone, and some rows leave it out.

>TRBJ2-1|few|TRBV19|TRBD1
TGTGCCAGTAGTATAGATCGTTTGGGACAGGGGATCGGTGAGCAGTTCTTC
CASSIDRLGQGIGEQFF
>TRBJ2-7|.|TRBV7-6|.
TGTGCCAGCAGCTTAGCCTCTTGGACATCCACCTACGAGCAGTACTTC
CASSLASWTSTYEQYF
>TRBJ2-1|many|TRBV12-3/TRBV12-4|.
TGTGCCAGCAGTCCTACCTTGGGGAATGAGCAGTTCTTC
CASSPTLGNEQFF
>TRBJ2-7|many|TRBV6-5|.
TGTGCCAGCAGTTACGGGGCTGGGGACGAGCAGTACTTC
CASSYGAGDEQYF
>TRBJ2-3|many|TRBV6-2/TRBV6-3|TRBD2
TGTGCCAGCAGTCCGGGGGACTACACAGATACGCAGTATTTT
CASSPGDYTDTQYF
>TRBJ2-7|many|TRBV28|TRBD2
TGTGCCAGCACTCAACAAGCGGGAGGACTCTACGAGCAGTACTTC
CASTQQAGGLYEQYF
>TRBJ2-2|many|TRBV11-3|TRBD1
TGTGCCAGCACCGGACAGGGTAGCACCGGGGAGCTGTTTTTT
CASTGQGSTGELFF
>TRBJ2-2|few|TRBV11-3|TRBD2
TGTGCCAGCAGCACAACCACTCAGGGACTAGCGAACACCGGGGAGCTGTTTTTT
CASSTTTQGLANTGELFF
>TRBJ2-2|.|TRBV15|.
TGTGCCACCAGCAGAAAAACAGGGTTTCCGAACACCGGGGAGCTGTTTTTT
CATSRKTGFPNTGELFF
>TRBJ2-2|many|TRBV24-1|.
TGTGCCACCAGGCCCCGAGACACCGGGGAGCTGTTTTTT
CATRPRDTGELFF
>TRBJ1-1|.|TRBV28|.
TGTGCCAGCAGTTTAAGGTCGCGGCAAGCTTTCTTT
CASSLRSRQAFF
>TRBJ2-2|many|TRBV7-8|.
TGTGCCAGCAGCTTAGACAGCGAAAACACCGGGGAGCTGTTTTTT
CASSLDSENTGELFF
>TRBJ2-3|few|TRBV5-4|.
TGTGCCAGCAGCCCGCGGAAGACAGAAGCCACAGATACGCAGTATTTT
CASSPRKTEATDTQYF
>TRBJ2-2|many|TRBV7-8|TRBD2
TGTGCCAGCAGCTTAAAATTTCTAGCGGGAGGCTACGGGGAGCTGTTTTTT
CASSLKFLAGGYGELFF
>TRBJ1-5|.|TRBV19|.
TGTGCCAGTAGTATCTGGACCCGGGGGGATCAGCCCCAGCATTTT
CASSIWTRGDQPQHF
>TRBJ1-1|many|TRBV19|TRBD1
TGTGCCAGTGCGGACAGGGGTAACACTGAAGCTTTCTTT
CASADRGNTEAFF
>TRBJ2-3|once|TRBV20-1|.
TGCAGTGCATCCTTTAGCGGACCTGCCACAGATACGCAGTATTTT
CSASFSGPATDTQYF
>TRBJ2-2|many|TRBV19|.
TGTGCCAGTAGTATTGATAGGGGACGGCGCACCGGGGAGCTGTTTTTT
CASSIDRGRRTGELFF
>TRBJ2-7|many|TRBV28|TRBD1
TGTGCCAGCAGTTTGCAGGGGGCCCTGAGCTCCTACGAGCAGTACTTC
CASSLQGALSSYEQYF
>TRBJ2-7|.|TRBV3-1|TRBD1
TGTGCCAGCAGCCAACAACCGGGACAGGGATCCTACGAGCAGTACTTC
CASSQQPGQGSYEQYF
>TRBJ2-2|few|TRBV6-1|.
TGTGCCAGCAGTCTTCACTGGGTAACCGGGGAGCTGTTTTTT
CASSLHWVTGELFF
>TRBJ1-2|many|TRBV12-3/TRBV12-4|.
TGTGCCAGCGGGTCCAGAGCTAACTATGGCTACACCTTC
CASGSRANYGYTF
>TRBJ2-5|.|TRBV27|.
TGTGCCAGCAGTCCCAATCAAGAGACCCAGTACTTC
CASSPNQETQYF
>TRBJ2-1|many|TRBV7-2|.
TGTGCCAGCAGCCACCGACTAGTCCCCAATGAGCAGTTCTTC
CASSHRLVPNEQFF
>TRBJ2-5|many|TRBV5-1|.
TGCGCCAGCAGCTCAACGGGGCGCCAAGAGACCCAGTACTTC
CASSSTGRQETQYF
>TRBJ1-1|.|TRBV5-1|.
TGCGCCAGCAGCTTCATTGGGGGTATCACTGAAGCTTTCTTT
CASSFIGGITEAFF
>TRBJ1-1|many|TRBV28|.
TGTGCCAGCAGTTTCTCCGGGACGGTGAACACTGAAGCTTTCTTT
CASSFSGTVNTEAFF
>TRBJ2-3|many|TRBV7-3|.
TGTGCCAGCAGCGCCGATGAAACGCAGTATTTT
CASSADETQYF
>TRBJ2-7|.|TRBV4-1|TRBD1
TGCGCCAGCAGTCGCTCCGGGACAGGGTATAACGAGCAGTACTTC
CASSRSGTGYNEQYF
>TRBJ1-1|many|TRBV9|TRBD1
TGTGCCAGCAGCGTACTGGGGACAGGGGGCACTGAAGCTTTCTTT
CASSVLGTGGTEAFF
>TRBJ2-2|many|TRBV12-3/TRBV12-4|.
TGTGCCAGCAGTTTAGAACGACCTTCTGTCGGGGAGCTGTTTTTT
CASSLERPSVGELFF
>TRBJ2-1|.|TRBV27|.
TGTGCCAGCAGTTTCGGCAGGGGCCATGAGCAGTTCTTC
CASSFGRGHEQFF